The source of this T cell receptor (beta chain) is a study of T cells in Graves' hyperthyroidism and ophthalmopathy. This sample holds PBMCs from 8 to 10 ml fresh peripheral blood. CDR1 is MDHEN and CDR2 is SYDVKM in the germline V gene. J gave up 8 bases and V 7 bases, and 10 bases lay outside the gene matches. The CDR3 totals 14 residues. Amplification yielded TCR beta CDR3 regions, with RNA transcripts as the source. The TCR CDR3 was amplified in a first-round RT-PCR using the HTBI primer set. TCRdb called the multiplex PCR reads again in MiXCR, with one record for every CDR3 protein. The table has around 250,000 distinct CDR3 sequences, more than 14% seen once. This clonotype was seen at least ten times.

This receptor was taken from a woman aged 40 to 55 with Graves' hyperthyroidism that later progressed to Graves' ophthalmopathy. The gene calls are TRBV28 and TRBJ2-1; 8 nucleotides match TRBD1. Material: blood. CDR3: CASNYQGAWDEQFF. The CDR3 DNA follows: TGTGCCAGCAATTATCAGGGGGCTTGGGATGAGCAGTTCTTC.